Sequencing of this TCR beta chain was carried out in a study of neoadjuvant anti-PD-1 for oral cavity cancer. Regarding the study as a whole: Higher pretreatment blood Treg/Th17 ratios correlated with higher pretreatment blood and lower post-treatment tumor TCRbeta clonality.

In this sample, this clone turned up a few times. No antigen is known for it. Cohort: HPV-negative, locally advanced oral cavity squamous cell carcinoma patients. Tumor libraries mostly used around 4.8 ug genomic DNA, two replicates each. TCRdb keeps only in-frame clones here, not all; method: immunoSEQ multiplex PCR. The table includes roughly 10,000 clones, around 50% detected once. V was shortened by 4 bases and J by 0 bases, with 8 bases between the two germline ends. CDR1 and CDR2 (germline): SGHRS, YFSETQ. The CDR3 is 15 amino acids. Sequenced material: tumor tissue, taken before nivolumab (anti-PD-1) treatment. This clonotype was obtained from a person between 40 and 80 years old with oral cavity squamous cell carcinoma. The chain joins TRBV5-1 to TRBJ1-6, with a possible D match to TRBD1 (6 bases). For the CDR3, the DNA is TGCGCCAGCAGCCTGGACAGCTCCTATAATTCACCCCTCCACTTT. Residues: CASSLDSSYNSPLHF.